This T cell receptor beta chain was observed in a study of prognosis after radiotherapy for stage I lung cancer. Background on the study: Newly diagnosed primary stage I lung tumors occurred in some 15 patients, and oligometastatic NSCLC after surgical resection of the primary tumor occurred in about five. Histologically, the tumors comprised squamous cell carcinoma in roughly seven patients and adenocarcinoma in twelve. Notes on the study in general: Metastatic and non-metastatic patients reportedly diverged in TRBV and TRBJ gene usage. Reduced unique TCR clone counts were recorded after stereotactic body radiation therapy, with a median of around 10,000 versus 6,900.

In its sample, this clonotype was seen many times. The antigen is unknown. Multiplex PCR, run in two rounds, amplified TCR beta CDR3 from genomic DNA. First-round PCR, the initial amplification, used primers specific to each TRBV and TRBJ gene. TCRdb re-derived calls from the multiplex PCR reads in MiXCR, one entry per CDR3 protein. The table has about 15,000 distinct CDR3 sequences, under 50% seen once. This CDR3 has 17 residues. V was pared by 0 bases and J by 0 bases, with 13 bases between. The sample consisted of PBMCs, taken before or after stereotactic body radiation therapy (not recorded which). V usage is TRBV12-3 or TRBV12-4 and J usage is TRBJ2-3, with D unresolved. The sequence derives from a donor at least 50 years old with non-small cell lung cancer. In DNA form, the CDR3 reads TGTGCCAGCAGTTTAGCCCATACAGCCGCTAGCACAGATACGCAGTATTTT. This sequence encodes CASSLAHTAASTDTQYF.